This T cell receptor beta chain was sequenced for a study of T cell responses to AZD1222 COVID-19 vaccine. Study outcomes and limitations: Seropositive at baseline were only a handful of AZD1222 recipients. Donors in the cohort were predominantly white British and more often female, and clonal diversity was possibly underestimated. Recipients of two AZD1222 doses showed rising Spike-specific TCR breadth and depth.

This CDR3 spans 16 amino acids. The germline gives CDR1 LNHNV, CDR2 YYDKDF (reference sequence). V was clipped by 1 base and J by 5 bases; unmatched bases: 6. Profiling relied on immunoSEQ multiplex PCR, and the TCRdb table lists in-frame clones only, not all of them. The data hold 150,000 to 200,000 clones, with about 90% observed a single time. This clone occurred once. Its antigen is unidentified. The sequence came from an adult in good health. This chain links TRBV15 with TRBJ1-5; the match to TRBD1 covers 9 bases. The specimen comprised peripheral blood, sampled on day 0 of AZD1222 vaccination. The CDR3 DNA reads TGTGCCACCAGCAGAGCGGGACAGGGAGGGGATCAGCCCCAGCATTTT. This translates into CATSRAGQGGDQPQHF.